The clone carrying this TCR beta chain was seen a handful of times. The J segment lost 6 bases and the V segment lost 4 bases, leaving 4 bases of the junction unmatched. This CDR3 has 13 amino acids. CDR1 is WNHNN, CDR2 SYGVQD, per germline (reference sequence). Clones were read by immunoSEQ multiplex PCR, and TCRdb kept only the in-frame ones, dropping some. The sample contains 120,000 or so clones, roughly 78% of which appear only once. This entry belongs to a study of blood T cell repertoires in COVID-19. Study as a whole: Samples of COVID-19 (acute and convalescent) were obtained from the United States, Italy and Spain.

The sequence was obtained from a man in his 60s with active or convalescent COVID-19. Sample: peripheral blood. This chain links TRBV10-1 with TRBJ2-7; TRBD1 aligns across 9 bases. CDR3 loop: CASSATGGPEQYF. CDR3 nucleotide sequence: TGCGCCAGCAGTGCTACAGGGGGCCCCGAGCAGTACTTC.